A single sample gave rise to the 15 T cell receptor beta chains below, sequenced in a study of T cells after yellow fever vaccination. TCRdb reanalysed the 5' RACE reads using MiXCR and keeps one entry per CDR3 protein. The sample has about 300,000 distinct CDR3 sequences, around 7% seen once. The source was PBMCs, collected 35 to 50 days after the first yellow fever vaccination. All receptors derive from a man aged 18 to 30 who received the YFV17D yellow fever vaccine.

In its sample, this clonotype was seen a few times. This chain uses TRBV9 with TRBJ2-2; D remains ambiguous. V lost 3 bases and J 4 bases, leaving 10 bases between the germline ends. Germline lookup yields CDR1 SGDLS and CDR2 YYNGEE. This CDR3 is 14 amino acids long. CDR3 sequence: CASSGRSGTGELFF. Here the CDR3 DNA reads TGTGCCAGCAGCGGCCGATCGGGCACCGGGGAGCTGTTTTTT.

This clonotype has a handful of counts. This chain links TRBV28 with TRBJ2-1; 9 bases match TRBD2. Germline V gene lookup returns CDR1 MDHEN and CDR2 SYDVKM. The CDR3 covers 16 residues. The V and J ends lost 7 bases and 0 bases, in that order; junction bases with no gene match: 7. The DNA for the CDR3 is TGTGCCAGCACCCTGAGCGGGGGGCCCTCCTACAATGAGCAGTTCTTC. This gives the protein CASTLSGGPSYNEQFF.

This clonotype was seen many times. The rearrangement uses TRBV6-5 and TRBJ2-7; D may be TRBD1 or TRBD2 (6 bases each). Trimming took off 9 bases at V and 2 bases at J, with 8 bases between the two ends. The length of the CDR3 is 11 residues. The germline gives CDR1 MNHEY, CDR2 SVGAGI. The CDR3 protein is CARRDTYEQYV. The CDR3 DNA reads TGTGCCAGGCGGGACACCTACGAGCAGTACGTC.

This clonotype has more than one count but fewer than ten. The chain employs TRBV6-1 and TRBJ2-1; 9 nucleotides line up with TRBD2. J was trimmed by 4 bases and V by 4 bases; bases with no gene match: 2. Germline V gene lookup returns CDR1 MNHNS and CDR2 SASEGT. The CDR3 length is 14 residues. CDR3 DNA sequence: TGTGCCAGCAGTGGACTAGCGGAATACAATGAGCAGTTCTTC. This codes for CASSGLAEYNEQFF.

The CDR3, as DNA: TGTGCCAGCAGCTTAAGGACGGATCAGCCCCAGCATTTT. Amino acid sequence: CASSLRTDQPQHF. The rearrangement joins TRBV7-2 to TRBJ1-5; no firm D call. The CDR3 covers 13 residues. CDR1 is SGHTA, CDR2 FQGNSA, per germline. The germline V and J ends were trimmed by 2 bases and 5 bases, with 7 bases remaining between them.

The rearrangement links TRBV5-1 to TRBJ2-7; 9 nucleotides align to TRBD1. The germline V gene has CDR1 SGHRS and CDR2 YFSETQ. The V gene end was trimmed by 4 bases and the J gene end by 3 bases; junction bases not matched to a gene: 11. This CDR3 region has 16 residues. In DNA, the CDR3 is TGCGCCAGCAGCCTAAATACAGGGGGCGTTCACTACGAGCAGTACTTC. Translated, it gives CASSLNTGGVHYEQYF.

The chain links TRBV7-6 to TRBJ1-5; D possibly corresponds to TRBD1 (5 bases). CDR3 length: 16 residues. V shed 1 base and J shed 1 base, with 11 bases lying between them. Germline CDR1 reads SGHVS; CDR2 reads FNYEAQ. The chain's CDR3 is CASSLGGGESNQPQHF. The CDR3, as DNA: TGTGCCAGCAGCTTAGGGGGGGGTGAAAGCAATCAGCCCCAGCATTTT. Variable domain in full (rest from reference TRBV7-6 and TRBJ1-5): GAGVSQSPRYKVTKRGQDVALRCDPISGHVSLYWYRQALGQGPEFLTYFNYEAQQDKSGLPNDRFSAERPEGSISTLTIQRTEQRDSAMYRCASSLGGGESNQPQHFGDGTRLSIL.

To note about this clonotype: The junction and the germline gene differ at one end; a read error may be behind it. CDR3 coding DNA: TGTGCCAGCAGCCAAGATCGGACCGGGGTGCTGTTTTTT. Its translation is CASSQDRTGVLFF. The chain recombines TRBV4-2 with TRBJ2-2, with D tentatively TRBD2 (5 bases). Germline CDR1 is LGHNA and CDR2 is YNFKEQ. CDR3 size: 13 residues.

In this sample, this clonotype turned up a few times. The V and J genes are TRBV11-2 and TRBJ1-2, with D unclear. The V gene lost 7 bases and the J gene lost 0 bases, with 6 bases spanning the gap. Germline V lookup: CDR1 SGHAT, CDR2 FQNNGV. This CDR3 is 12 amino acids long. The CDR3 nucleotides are TGTGCCAGCACTAACACTAACTATGGCTACACCTTC. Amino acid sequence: CASTNTNYGYTF.

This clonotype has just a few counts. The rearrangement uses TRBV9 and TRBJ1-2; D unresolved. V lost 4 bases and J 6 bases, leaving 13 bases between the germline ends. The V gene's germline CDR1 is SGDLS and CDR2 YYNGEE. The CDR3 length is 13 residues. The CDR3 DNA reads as TGTGCCAGCAGCTCCACTGTCGGGGATGGCTACACCTTC. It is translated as CASSSTVGDGYTF. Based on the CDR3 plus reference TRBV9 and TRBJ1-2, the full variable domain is DSGVTQTPKHLITATGQRVTLRCSPRSGDLSVYWYQQSLDQGLQFLIQYYNGEERAKGNILERFSAQQFPDLHSELNLSSLELGDSALYFCASSSTVGDGYTFGSGTRLTVV.

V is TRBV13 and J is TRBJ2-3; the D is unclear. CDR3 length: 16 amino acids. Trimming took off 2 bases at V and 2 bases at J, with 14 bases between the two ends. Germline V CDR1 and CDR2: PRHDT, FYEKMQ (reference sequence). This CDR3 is CASSLSAIPATDTQYF. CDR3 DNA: TGTGCCAGCAGCTTATCTGCAATTCCGGCCACAGATACGCAGTATTTT.

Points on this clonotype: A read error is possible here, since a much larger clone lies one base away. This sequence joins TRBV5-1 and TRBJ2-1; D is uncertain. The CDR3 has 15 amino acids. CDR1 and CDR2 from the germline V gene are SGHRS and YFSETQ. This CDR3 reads CASSLAVSSYNEKFF. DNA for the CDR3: TGCGCCAGCAGCTTGGCCGTAAGCTCCTACAATGAGAAGTTCTTC.

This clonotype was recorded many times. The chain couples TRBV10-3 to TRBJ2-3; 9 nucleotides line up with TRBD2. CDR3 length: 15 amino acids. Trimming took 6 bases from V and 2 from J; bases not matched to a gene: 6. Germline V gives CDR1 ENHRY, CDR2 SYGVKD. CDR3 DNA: TGTGCCATCAGAAGAGCGGGGGGCAACACAGATACGCAGTATTTT. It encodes CAIRRAGGNTDTQYF.

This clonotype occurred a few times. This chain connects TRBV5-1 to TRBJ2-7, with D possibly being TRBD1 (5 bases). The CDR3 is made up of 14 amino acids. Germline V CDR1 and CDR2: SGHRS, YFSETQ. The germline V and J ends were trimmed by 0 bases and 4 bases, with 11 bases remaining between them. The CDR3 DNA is TGCGCCAGCAGCTTGGCGGCAGGGTCGTACGAGCAGTACGTC. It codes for CASSLAAGSYEQYV.

The DNA of the CDR3 is TGTGCCACCAGTGCAGCGGGGGGGCTCTCCCGGGAGCTGTTTTTT. The encoded protein is CATSAAGGLSRELFF. The rearrangement links TRBV24-1 to TRBJ2-2, with 10 nucleotides matching TRBD2. The CDR3 contains 15 residues. The germline V gene has CDR1 KGHDR and CDR2 SFDVKD. Germline trimming cut 5 bases from V and 9 bases from J; bases unmatched to any gene: 8.